The 16 T cell receptor beta chains presented below share a single source sample, sequenced in a study of OX40 agonist ivuxolimab in advanced cancers. TCRdb's table, derived via immunoSEQ multiplex PCR, lists solely in-frame clones and lacks some. This table has approximately 79,000 clones, 85% to 90% appearing once. The material sequenced was CD4+ or CD8+ T cells sorted from blood, taken in a trial of the OX40 agonist ivuxolimab. Receptors originate from an adult with an advanced solid tumor such as melanoma, head and neck, liver or kidney cancer.

The chain couples TRBV4-1 to TRBJ2-4, with 7 nucleotides matching TRBD2. The CDR3 runs 16 residues. Germline CDR1 is MGHRA and CDR2 is YSYEKL. Trimming at V came to 0 bases and at J to 5 bases, leaving 7 bases not matched to a gene. CDR3 loop: CASSQDIRGVENIQYF. In DNA, the CDR3 is TGCGCCAGCAGCCAAGATATCCGGGGGGTGGAAAACATTCAGTACTTC.

This clone was seen a few times. This chain uses TRBV7-2 with TRBJ2-3; D not resolved. V was trimmed by 0 bases and J by 3 bases, leaving 4 bases between them. The CDR3 spans 13 residues. Germline-derived CDR1 and CDR2 are SGHTA and FQGNSA. As DNA, the CDR3 is TGTGCCAGCAGCTTAGCGATTACAGATACGCAGTATTTT. Translated: CASSLAITDTQYF.

This clone has just one count. The gene calls are TRBV6-1 and TRBJ2-7; TRBD2 agrees at 13 bases. V trimming: 4 bases; J trimming: 3 bases; junction bases outside the gene matches: 9. Germline values: CDR1 MNHNS, CDR2 SASEGT. The CDR3 extends over 17 amino acids. CDR3 coding DNA: TGTGCCAGCAGTGGGACTAGCGGGGGCCCTATCAGCTACGAGCAGTACTTC. Protein product: CASSGTSGGPISYEQYF.

This chain uses TRBV9 with TRBJ2-2, with D possibly matching TRBD1 (5 bases). Germline loops: CDR1 SGDLS, CDR2 YYNGEE. The CDR3 covers 15 residues. The V gene lost 0 bases and the J gene lost 0 bases, with 6 bases spanning the gap. DNA of the CDR3: TGTGCCAGCAGCGTAGGGACAACGAACACCGGGGAGCTGTTTTTT. This translates into CASSVGTTNTGELFF.

The chain employs TRBV29-1 and TRBJ1-5, with 8 nucleotides matching TRBD1. Per germline, CDR1 SQVTM and CDR2 ANQGSEA. This CDR3 spans 12 amino acids. The V gene end was trimmed by 8 bases and the J gene end by 11 bases; junction bases not matched to a gene: 11. CDR3 amino acids: CSQGQALGSQHF. The CDR3 nucleotides are TGCAGCCAGGGACAGGCCCTTGGGTCCCAGCATTTT.

This clone was counted between two and nine times. The gene calls are TRBV10-3 and TRBJ1-1; D might be TRBD1 (5 bases). From germline, CDR1 is ENHRY and CDR2 SYGVKD. The CDR3 covers 15 residues. The germline V and J ends were trimmed by 0 bases and 4 bases, with 12 bases remaining between them. CDR3 amino acids: CAISESMGEGTEAFF. In DNA form, the CDR3 reads TGTGCCATCAGTGAGTCGATGGGGGAGGGCACTGAAGCTTTCTTT.

This clone was observed a handful of times. This chain links TRBV18 with TRBJ2-6; D might be TRBD1 or TRBD2, each matching 5 bases. The CDR3 extends over 17 amino acids. Germline values: CDR1 KGHSH, CDR2 LQKENI. V shed 6 bases and J shed 1 base, with 16 bases lying between them. CDR3 in DNA: TGTGCCAGCTCTAGAGGGGCGGCGACTTCTGGGGCCAACGTCCTGACTTTC. Translated: CASSRGAATSGANVLTF.

The J gene is TRBJ2-7, the V gene TRBV5-6, with D unresolved. The germline gives CDR1 SGHDT, CDR2 YYEEEE. V was cut by 0 bases and J by 2 bases, with 12 bases left in between. The CDR3 runs to 15 residues. CDR3 in amino acids: CASSLAPRRTYEQYV. As DNA, the CDR3 is TGTGCCAGCAGCTTGGCCCCCCGGCGAACCTACGAGCAGTACGTC.

V and J are TRBV2 and TRBJ2-2; 7 positions agree with TRBD2. J lost 4 bases, V lost 5 bases, and 7 bases had no gene match. Germline-derived CDR1 and CDR2 are SNHLY and FYNNEI. The CDR3 length is 15 residues. The CDR3 nucleotides read TGTGCCAGCAGTCTGGGACTAACCGCCACCGGGGAGCTGTTTTTT. It specifies CASSLGLTATGELFF.

This clone was found once. V usage is TRBV4-3 and J usage is TRBJ2-1; no clear D. The CDR3 loop spans 17 amino acids. The V end was cut by 3 bases, the J end by 0 bases, with 15 bases between. Germline CDR1 and CDR2: LGHNA and YSLEER. CDR3 nucleotide sequence: TGCGCCAGCAGCCAGGTCGGCAGGAGTTCCTCCTACAATGAGCAGTTCTTC. Its translation: CASSQVGRSSSYNEQFF.

In this sample, this clone turned up a few times. The J gene is TRBJ2-1, the V gene TRBV4-3, with no clear D. V was shortened by 2 bases and J by 6 bases, with 14 bases between the two germline ends. Germline V gene data show CDR1 as LGHNA and CDR2 as YSLEER. The CDR3 has 15 residues. The CDR3 DNA reads TGCGCCAGCAGCCAAACGTTTAGTCCGGGCAATGAGCAGTTCTTC. It codes for CASSQTFSPGNEQFF.

The rearrangement joins TRBV28 to TRBJ1-2; 7 bases align to TRBD1. The J segment lost 4 bases and the V segment lost 2 bases, leaving 1 base of the junction unmatched. The length of the CDR3 is 13 residues. The germline gives CDR1 MDHEN, CDR2 SYDVKM. The CDR3 DNA is TGTGCCAGCAGTTTACGGGACAGCTATGGCTACACCTTC. It translates to CASSLRDSYGYTF.

The rearrangement joins TRBV7-2 to TRBJ1-1; 7 bases are a match to TRBD1. This CDR3 region has 14 residues. V trimming: 6 bases; J trimming: 1 base; junction bases outside the gene matches: 5. Germline CDR1 and CDR2: SGHTA and FQGNSA. CDR3 nucleotide sequence: TGTGCCAGCAGGACAGGGTCAGGGAACACTGAAGCTTTCTTT. As protein: CASRTGSGNTEAFF.

The J gene is TRBJ2-2, the V gene TRBV11-2, with D tentatively TRBD2 (5 bases). Trimming took off 5 bases at V and 2 bases at J, with 12 bases between the two ends. CDR1 and CDR2 (germline): SGHAT, FQNNGV. The CDR3 contains 15 residues. The CDR3 reads CASSPSGINTGELFF. CDR3 DNA sequence: TGTGCCAGCAGCCCCTCGGGAATTAACACCGGGGAGCTGTTTTTT.

This clone was counted between two and nine times. The chain carries TRBV10-2 and TRBJ1-1; D is perhaps TRBD1 (6 bases). The V gene's germline CDR1 is WSHSY and CDR2 SAAADI. V dropped 10 bases and J dropped 4 bases, with 16 bases sitting between them. The CDR3 runs 13 residues. CDR3 residues: CATVMGGATEAFF. CDR3 DNA: TGCGCCACCGTCATGGGGGGGGCCACTGAAGCTTTCTTT.

V is TRBV5-1 and J is TRBJ1-2; D is ambiguous. The V gene lost 5 bases and the J gene lost 0 bases, with 11 bases spanning the gap. CDR1 and CDR2 from the germline V gene are SGHRS and YFSETQ. The CDR3 totals 14 residues. DNA of the CDR3: TGCGCCAGCAGTGAAATGGTAGCTAACTATGGCTACACCTTC. Its translation is CASSEMVANYGYTF.